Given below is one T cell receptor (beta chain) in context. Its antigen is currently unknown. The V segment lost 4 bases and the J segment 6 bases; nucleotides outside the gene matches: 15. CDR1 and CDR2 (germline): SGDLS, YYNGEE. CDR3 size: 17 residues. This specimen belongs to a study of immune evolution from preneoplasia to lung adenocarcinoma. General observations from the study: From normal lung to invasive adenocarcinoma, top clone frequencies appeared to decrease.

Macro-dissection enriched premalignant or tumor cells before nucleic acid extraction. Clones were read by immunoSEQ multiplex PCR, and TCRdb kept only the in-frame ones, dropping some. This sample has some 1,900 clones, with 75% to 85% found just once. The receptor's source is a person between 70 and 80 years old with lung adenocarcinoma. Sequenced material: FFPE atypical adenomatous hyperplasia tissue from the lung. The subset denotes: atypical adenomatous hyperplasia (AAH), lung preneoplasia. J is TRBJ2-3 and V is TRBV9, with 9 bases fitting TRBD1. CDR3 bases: TGTGCCAGCAGCCCGCTAGGGGGGACAGGGATGGGTGATACGCAGTATTTT. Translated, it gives CASSPLGGTGMGDTQYF.